This TCR beta chain stems from a study of blood T cells in healthy people across ages. The study, taken as a whole, reports: Naive and antigen-experienced cells were not separated, limiting conclusive comparison. Lack of knowledge of donor CMV status possibly confounded expanded clonotype changes.

A J-beta primer mix and a sample-barcoded 5' primer were used in a second PCR of roughly 6 to 11 cycles. Using its own MiXCR run on the 5' RACE reads, TCRdb lists one record per CDR3 protein. The table records about 1 million distinct CDR3 sequences, over 35% of them present only once. Of note for this clonotype: Its antigen remains unknown.

V lost 2 bases, J lost 9 bases, and 15 bases lay in between. There are 13 residues in the CDR3. Germline V gives CDR1 DFQATT, CDR2 SNEGSKA (reference sequence). The sequenced sample consisted of blood. This chain connects TRBV20-1 to TRBJ2-3; D gene ambiguous. The clonotype was recovered from a woman aged 55-75 years in good health. The CDR3 DNA follows: TGCAGTGCTAGAAAGTCTGGCCTCACGACGCAGTATTTT. Its translation: CSARKSGLTTQYF.